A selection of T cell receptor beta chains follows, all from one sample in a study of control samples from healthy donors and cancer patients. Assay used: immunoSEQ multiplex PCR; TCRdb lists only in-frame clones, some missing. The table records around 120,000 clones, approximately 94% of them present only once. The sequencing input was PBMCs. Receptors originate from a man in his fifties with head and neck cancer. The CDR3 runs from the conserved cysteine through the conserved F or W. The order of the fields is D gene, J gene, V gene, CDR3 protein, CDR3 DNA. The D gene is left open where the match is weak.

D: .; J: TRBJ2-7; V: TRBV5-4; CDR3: CASSSDTSYEQYF; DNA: TGTGCCAGCAGCTCCGACACTTCCTACGAGCAGTACTTC
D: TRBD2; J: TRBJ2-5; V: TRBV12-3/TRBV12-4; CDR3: CASSSGGRETQYF; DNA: TGTGCCAGCAGTTCGGGGGGTCGCGAGACCCAGTACTTC
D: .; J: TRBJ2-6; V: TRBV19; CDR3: CASSIGGSGANVLTF; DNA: TGTGCCAGTAGTATCGGTGGCTCTGGGGCCAACGTCCTGACTTTC
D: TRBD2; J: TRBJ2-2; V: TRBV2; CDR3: CASRLAGNTGELFF; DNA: TGTGCCAGCAGACTAGCGGGGAACACCGGGGAGCTGTTTTTT
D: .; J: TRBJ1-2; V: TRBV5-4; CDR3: CASSLAGGVKYGYTF; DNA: TGTGCCAGCAGCTTGGCCGGAGGGGTTAAGTATGGCTACACCTTC
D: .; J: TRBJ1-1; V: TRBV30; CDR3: CAWTRIGGTEAFF; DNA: TGTGCCTGGACCCGGATCGGGGGGACTGAAGCTTTCTTT
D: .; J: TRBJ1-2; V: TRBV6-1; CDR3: CASSERSRILTNYGYTF; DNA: TGTGCCAGCAGTGAAAGGAGTCGGATATTAACTAACTATGGCTACACCTTC
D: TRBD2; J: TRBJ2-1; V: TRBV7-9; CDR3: CASSLAGGGAWDEQFF; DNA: TGTGCCAGCAGCTTAGCCGGCGGGGGGGCTTGGGATGAGCAGTTCTTC
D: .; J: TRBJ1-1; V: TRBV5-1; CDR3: CASSRAISRTGTEAFF; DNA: TGCGCCAGCAGCCGCGCTATATCACGGACCGGCACTGAAGCTTTCTTT
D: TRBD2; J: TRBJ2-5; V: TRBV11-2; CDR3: CASSASTSGGVLETQYF; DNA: TGTGCCAGCAGCGCCTCGACTAGCGGGGGAGTGTTAGAGACCCAGTACTTC
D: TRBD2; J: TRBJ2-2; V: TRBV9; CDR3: CASRAGLLAGELFF; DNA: TGTGCCAGCAGGGCGGGACTATTGGCCGGGGAGCTGTTTTTT